Below, 14 T cell receptor beta chains from the same sample are listed, as sequenced in a study of human T cells and chemical hapten exposure (dated by TCRdb to the early 2020s). Reading the label with the study, this specimen's time point is: patch test 2, 6 weeks after DPC sensitization. Taken with the paper, the label for treatment or condition translates to: therapeutic diphenylcyclopropenone sensitization with weekly scalp DPC. The library came from RACE. The sequencing machine was a NextSeq 500. TCRdb reran the public reads through fastp at Q25 and MiXCR, keeping productive beta chains. CDR3 protein sequences are deduplicated, and each keeps its most common genes and DNA. In all, the sample holds some 150,000 distinct CDR3 sequences, and approximately 12% of those were seen once. Jointly, the top ten make up more than 1.1% of the sample. This specimen was whole blood, taken in connection with sensitization to the hapten diphenylcyclopropenone (DPC). The receptors here all came from a woman aged 50 to 65 with alopecia areata. Some clones in this sample may be carry-over from other donors' samples.

The CDR3 protein is CASSFGQGGTDTQYF. In DNA, the CDR3 is TGTGCCAGCAGCTTTGGACAGGGTGGCACAGATACGCAGTATTTT. V and J are TRBV7-9 and TRBJ2-3, with 8 bases lining up with TRBD1. There are 15 residues in the CDR3. The germline gives CDR1 SEHNR, CDR2 FQNEAQ (reference sequence). V was clipped by 3 bases and J by 1 base; unmatched bases: 3.

This clonotype was counted many times. The V and J genes are TRBV7-9 and TRBJ1-1; no clear D. Trimming cost V 6 bases and J 2 bases, with 10 bases left between them. CDR1 SEHNR and CDR2 FQNEAQ come from the germline V gene (reference sequence). This CDR3 has 13 residues. The CDR3 sequence: CASSPPPNTEAFF. The CDR3 nucleotides are TGTGCCAGCAGTCCCCCCCCAAACACTGAAGCTTTCTTT.

Ten or more counts support this clonotype. The chain employs TRBV6-5 and TRBJ1-4; 8 bases agree with TRBD1. Losses at the gene ends were 6 bases for V and 0 bases for J; bases not matched to a gene: 6. This CDR3 comprises 16 residues. Germline-derived CDR1 and CDR2 are MNHEY and SVGAGI. The CDR3 DNA sequence: TGTGCCAGCAGACCGGGACAGGAAGCAACTAATGAAAAACTGTTTTTT. This codes for CASRPGQEATNEKLFF.

As for this clonotype: The germline gene is not matched at one end of the junction; a read error may be the cause. The chain combines TRBV6-2 or TRBV6-3 with TRBJ2-7, with no clear D. CDR1 and CDR2 (germline): MNHEY, SVGEGT. The CDR3 loop spans 13 amino acids. CDR3 sequence: CVSRQTPLYEQYF. For the CDR3, the DNA is TGTGTCAGCAGGCAGACCCCCCTCTACGAGCAGTACTTC.

In this sample, this clonotype turned up many times. The J gene is TRBJ1-1, the V gene TRBV29-1; no firm D call. The V gene's germline CDR1 is SQVTM and CDR2 ANQGSEA. Trimming took off 8 bases at V and 3 bases at J, with 10 bases between the two ends. The CDR3 is 11 residues long. The CDR3 loop is CSHYSHTEAFF. CDR3 nucleotides: TGCAGCCACTACTCCCACACTGAAGCTTTCTTT.

This clonotype was picked up a small number of times. J is TRBJ2-3 and V is TRBV7-2; 12 bases are a match to TRBD2. V dropped 5 bases and J dropped 13; count of bases not matched to a gene: 7. Germline assignment: CDR1 SGHTA and CDR2 FQGNSA. CDR3 size: 13 residues. The CDR3 bases are TGTGCCAGCAGCCCTAGCGGGAGGGTTCGAAAGTATTTT. Its translation is CASSPSGRVRKYF.

This clonotype was found a few times. One junction end does not reproduce the germline sequence, and a read error may be involved. This chain joins TRBV7-7 and TRBJ1-1; D is unclear. Germline V CDR1 and CDR2: SSHAT, FNYEAQ (reference sequence). This CDR3 has 16 residues. The CDR3 DNA follows: TGTGCTAGCAGCTTTTTCCGGCTTGAGAGGAACACTGAAGCTTTCTTT. Translating gives CASSFFRLERNTEAFF.

The chain is built from TRBV4-2 and TRBJ2-2; D is ambiguous. Germline V lookup: CDR1 LGHNA, CDR2 YNFKEQ. This CDR3 contains 15 residues. Trimming stripped 1 base from V and 4 bases from J, with 10 bases between. The CDR3 region is CASSQGSGPTGELFF. DNA of the CDR3: TGTGCCAGCAGCCAAGGGTCCGGTCCCACCGGGGAGCTGTTTTTT.

This clonotype was recorded many times. As DNA, the CDR3 is TGTGCCAGCAGTTTGTTGGTACAGGGCGTTAACAATGAGCAGTTCTTC. It translates to CASSLLVQGVNNEQFF. The chain links TRBV28 to TRBJ2-1; a weak D match, TRBD1 (6 bases). Germline CDR1 is MDHEN and CDR2 is SYDVKM. The CDR3 is 16 amino acids. With 3 bases removed from V and 5 bases from J, the gap between germline ends came to 17 bases.

V is TRBV6-1 and J is TRBJ2-4; tentatively, D is TRBD1 (7 bases). The CDR3 spans 15 residues. Germline V gives CDR1 MNHNS, CDR2 SASEGT. Trimming shortened V by 3 bases and J by 6 bases, and 15 bases separated the two germline ends. The CDR3 bases are TGTGCCAGCAGTGACAGGGGGGTCAGTAGAAACATTCAGTACTTC. Its protein product is CASSDRGVSRNIQYF.

This clonotype was counted only a few times. The chain is built from TRBV7-2 and TRBJ2-2; TRBD2 agrees at 11 bases. The V gene end was trimmed by 3 bases and the J gene end by 4 bases; junction bases not matched to a gene: 1. The CDR3 is 15 residues long. Germline lookup yields CDR1 SGHTA and CDR2 FQGNSA. CDR3 loop: CASSLGLAVTGELFF. The CDR3 nucleotides are TGTGCCAGCAGCTTGGGACTAGCGGTCACCGGGGAGCTGTTTTTT.

The chain links TRBV7-3 to TRBJ2-3, with 7 bases matching TRBD1. With V trimmed by 5 bases and J by 3 bases, 5 bases remained unmatched. CDR3 size: 14 residues. Germline V gene sequence: CDR1 SGHTA, CDR2 FQGTGA. CDR3 sequence (DNA): TGTGCCAGCAGCCCCACAGGGGAGACAGATACGCAGTATTTT. Translated: CASSPTGETDTQYF.

This clonotype was seen only a few times. This sequence joins TRBV5-8 and TRBJ1-6; 7 nucleotides match TRBD1. CDR1 SGHTS and CDR2 YDEGEE come from the germline V gene. The junction had 5 bases not matched to a gene; V was cut back by 7 bases and J by 7 bases. This CDR3 has 13 residues. The CDR3 protein is CASQGVWNSPLHF. CDR3 nucleotides: TGTGCCAGCCAGGGGGTATGGAATTCACCCCTCCACTTT.

At least ten counts were recorded for this clonotype. The chain couples TRBV10-2 to TRBJ1-1; D call uncertain. Trimming cost V 3 bases and J 1 base, with 9 bases left between them. From germline, CDR1 is WSHSY and CDR2 SAAADI. The CDR3 sequence is 14 residues long. The CDR3 bases are TGCGCCAGCAGTGAAGGCCGAGCGAACACTGAAGCTTTCTTT. Its translation: CASSEGRANTEAFF.